One sample yielded the 3 T cell receptor beta chains listed below, sequenced in a study of blood T cell repertoires in COVID-19. Measured with immunoSEQ multiplex PCR; TCRdb has only the in-frame clones, and not every one. Of roughly 230,000 clones in the sample, roughly 89% were seen once. Sequencing was performed on peripheral blood. These receptors all come from a woman in her sixties with COVID-19, enrolled during active disease.

CDR3 sequence reads: CASSLGRVERTEAFF. The CDR3 bases are TGCGCCAGCAGCTTAGGGAGGGTTGAGAGAACTGAAGCTTTCTTT. This chain joins TRBV5-1 and TRBJ1-1; D uncertain. Germline CDR1 reads SGHRS; CDR2 reads YFSETQ. The CDR3 is 15 residues long. Trimming removed 2 bases from V and 5 bases from J, with 16 bases in between.

The chain couples TRBV7-2 to TRBJ2-7, with D maybe TRBD2 (6 bases). V was trimmed by 3 bases and J by 6 bases, leaving 18 bases between them. CDR1 and CDR2 (germline): SGHTA, FQGNSA. The CDR3 contains 15 residues. The CDR3 DNA sequence: TGTGCCAGCAGCTTGAGGGTGGGGGGTGCTGGCGAGCAGTACTTC. It is translated as CASSLRVGGAGEQYF.

V and J are TRBV6-2 or TRBV6-3 and TRBJ2-1; 8 nucleotides match TRBD2. The length of the CDR3 is 16 residues. Germline-derived CDR1 and CDR2 are MNHEY and SVGEGT. V gave up 6 bases and J gave up 5 bases; unmatched junction bases: 12. CDR3 bases: TGTGCCAGCAGCGGAGTCCCGGGACTAGTACACAATGAGCAGTTCTTC. Protein: CASSGVPGLVHNEQFF.